Following are 28 T cell receptor delta chains from one sample sequenced in a study of gamma-delta T cells after stem cell transplantation. TCRdb re-identified clones in the RT-PCR reads via CATT. The sample holds about 2,200 delta-chain clones, over 25% seen once. Sequenced material: gamma-delta T cells. The receptors here all came from a human donor. It is not recorded whose cells these are; they may come from a transplant donor.

The sample holds a few counts of this clone. TCRdb shows a much larger clone's protein in place of this DNA's translation, and the two differ at residue 10, likely through a read error; the protein shown is translated from the DNA. The V gene is TRDV2, the J gene TRDJ3; D is possibly TRDD3 (6 bases). V lost 0 bases to trimming and J lost 2 bases, with 13 bases between them. The V gene's germline CDR1 is GEAIGNYY and CDR2 EKD. The CDR3 totals 18 residues. The CDR3 DNA is TGTGCCTGTGACACCGGCTGGGATAGCCCCTGGGACACCCGACAGATGTTTTTC. Protein product: CACDTGWDSPWDTRQMFF.

By share of the sample, this clone is medium-sized. The chain couples TRDV2 to TRDJ1; 7 bases are a match to TRDD3. V lost 3 bases and J lost 0; bases outside the gene matches: 9. The CDR3 spans 16 residues. The V gene's germline CDR1 is GEAIGNYY and CDR2 EKD. This chain's CDR3 is CACDPLSGGYTDKLIF. The CDR3 DNA follows: TGTGCCTGTGACCCCCTATCTGGGGGGTACACCGATAAACTCATCTTT.

This clone is deemed medium-sized. The V call is TRDV2, the J call TRDJ1, with 9 bases identical to TRDD3. Germline V lookup: CDR1 GEAIGNYY, CDR2 EKD. This CDR3 contains 20 residues. Trimming cost V 0 bases and J 1 base; bases outside gene matches: 17. DNA for the CDR3: TGTGCCTGTGACACCCTAATTGTTACTGGGGGACTAGGATTCACCGATAAACTCATCTTT. Translation gives CACDTLIVTGGLGFTDKLIF.

By frequency in the sample, this clone is hyperexpanded. The sample contains more than one DNA sequence encoding this CDR3. The chain combines TRDV2 with TRDJ1; D uncertain. Trimming shortened V by 3 bases and J by 2 bases, and 15 bases separated the two germline ends. The CDR3 has 15 residues. The V gene's germline CDR1 is GEAIGNYY and CDR2 EKD. For the CDR3, the DNA is TGTGCCTGTGACGCTCTTGACGGGAGGACCGATAAACTCATCTTT. It translates to CACDALDGRTDKLIF.

This clone was observed a few times. This is likely an artifact of a read error, given a far larger clone one base away. The rearrangement links TRDV2 to TRDJ1, with D maybe TRDD3 (5 bases). The CDR3 covers 14 residues. The germline CDR1 and CDR2 sequences are GEAIGNYY and EKD. With 0 bases removed from V and 1 base from J, the gap between germline ends came to 8 bases. CDR3 DNA: TGTGCCTGTGACACCGTGGGGAGCACCGATAAACTCATCTTT. It yields the protein CACDTVGSTDKLIF.

This clone occurred once. The chain combines TRDV1 with TRDJ1; D is ambiguous. The V end lost 2 bases, the J end lost 1 base, and 29 bases lay between the germline ends. The germline V gene has CDR1 TSWWSYY and CDR2 QGS. The CDR3 is made up of 21 amino acids. The DNA of the CDR3 is TGTGCTCTTGGGGAAGGGCGGAAGCCCTTTAGTGCGGCGACATCCACCGATAAACTCATCTTT. This translates into CALGEGRKPFSAATSTDKLIF.

Notes on this clone: It may be a read error: a sequence one base away is much more abundant. Within the sample, other DNA sequences also encode this same CDR3. V is TRDV2 and J is TRDJ1; TRDD3 aligns across 7 bases. Per germline, CDR1 GEAIGNYY and CDR2 EKD. The CDR3 spans 15 residues. CDR3 amino acids: CACDVLGGSTDKLIF. CDR3 DNA: TGTGCCTGTGACGTCCTCGGGGGATCCACCGATAAGCTCATCTTT.

Turning to this clone: The mismatch at residue 4 between this DNA's translation and the TCRdb protein of a much larger clone likely reflects a read error; the protein shown is translated from the DNA. This chain links TRDV2 with TRDJ1; 12 bases agree with TRDD3. Germline-derived CDR1 and CDR2 are GEAIGNYY and EKD. CDR3 length equals 18 residues. The CDR3 bases are TGTGCCTGTGGCACCGTCGGTCTGGGGGATACGACATTCGATAAACTCATCTTT. Residues: CACGTVGLGDTTFDKLIF.

Concerning this clone itself: TCRdb attributes to this sequence the protein of a much larger clone, which differs from the DNA translation at residue 14; a read error is likely, and the protein displayed is translated from the DNA. This chain connects TRDV2 to TRDJ1; D is ambiguous. Germline CDR1 is GEAIGNYY and CDR2 is EKD. The CDR3 totals 16 residues. The CDR3 DNA is TGTGCCTGTGACACCCTGTCTGAGCCAGTCACCGATAAACCCATCTTT. Translating it yields CACDTLSEPVTDKPIF.

This clone occurred a few times. A far larger clone lies a single base away; this is likely a read error. This CDR3 is also generated by other DNA sequences in the sample. This rearrangement joins TRDV2 to TRDJ1; 7 positions match TRDD3. The V gene end was trimmed by 1 base and the J gene end by 5 bases; junction bases not matched to a gene: 9. Germline assignment: CDR1 GEAIGNYY and CDR2 EKD. There are 15 residues in the CDR3. The CDR3 DNA reads as TGTGCCTGTGACACTGTTGGTCTTGGGGGAGATAAACTCATCTTT. Its translation: CACDTVGLGGDKLIF.

This clone qualifies as large. The sample has other DNA sequences that encode this CDR3 too. The rearrangement uses TRDV2 and TRDJ1; TRDD3 matches 9 bases. From germline, CDR1 is GEAIGNYY and CDR2 EKD. V shed 2 bases, J shed 0 bases, and the junction held 9 bases outside the gene matches. The CDR3 is made up of 17 amino acids. CDR3 sequence (DNA): TGTGCCTGTGACAGCGTACTGGGGGAAGATTACACCGATAAACTCATCTTT. Amino acid sequence: CACDSVLGEDYTDKLIF.

As to this clone: This sequence is one base from a far larger clone and is likely a read error. The sample holds other DNA sequences that translate to the same CDR3. CDR3 DNA: TGTGCCTGTGACAAACTGGGGGACCGCACCGATAAGCTCATCTTT. This gives the protein CACDKLGDRTDKLIF. The chain is built from TRDV2 and TRDJ1, with TRDD3 matching over 9 bases. From germline, CDR1 is GEAIGNYY and CDR2 EKD. CDR3 length equals 15 residues.

V is TRDV2 and J is TRDJ1, with TRDD3 as a possible D gene (6 bases). The CDR3 totals 14 residues. The germline gives CDR1 GEAIGNYY, CDR2 EKD. The germline V and J ends were trimmed by 2 bases and 3 bases, with 12 bases remaining between them. Here the CDR3 DNA reads TGTGCCTGTGACATAATTGGGGATGCCGATAAACTCATCTTT. Translated: CACDIIGDADKLIF.

A remark on this clone: This likely stems from a read error, as it lies one base from a far larger clone. This chain connects TRDV2 to TRDJ1; D is unclear. The germline CDR1 and CDR2 sequences are GEAIGNYY and EKD. The CDR3 runs 13 residues. CDR3 loop: CACDAIHTDKLTF. CDR3 bases: TGTGCCTGTGATGCTATCCACACCGATAAACTCACCTTT.

The gene calls are TRDV2 and TRDJ1; tentatively, D is TRDD3 (7 bases). The CDR3 consists of 18 residues. The germline V and J ends were trimmed by 0 bases and 2 bases, with 21 bases remaining between them. Germline CDR1 and CDR2: GEAIGNYY and EKD. The CDR3 DNA is TGTGCCTGTGACACCGTCCTACAAGGATACGCGATTACCGATAAACTCATCTTT. Translation gives CACDTVLQGYAITDKLIF.

Only one count was recorded for this clone. It is unclear where the CDR3 begins or ends on the DNA, so no DNA is shown, and the CDR3 is as TCRdb lists it. J is TRDJ1 and V is TRAV29/DV5; the table gives TRDD3 as D, unverified against the DNA. Germline assignment: CDR1 NSMFDY and CDR2 ISSIKDK. The CDR3 length equals 20 residues, ends included. The CDR3 region is CASVQQAEATAAVCPGKLIF.

This clone showed up just a few times. A much larger clone lies one base from this, so it may be a read error. In the same sample, other DNA sequences code for this CDR3. This rearrangement joins TRDV2 to TRDJ3; 9 bases map to TRDD3. From germline, CDR1 is GEAIGNYY and CDR2 EKD. CDR3 length: 22 residues. CDR3 nucleotides: TGTGCCTGTGACACCCTGAAAACTGGGGGACGGACGAGCTCCTGGGACACCCGGCAGATGTTTTTC. Translating gives CACDTLKTGGRTSSWDTRQMFF.

This clone was seen only once. The chain has TRDV1 and TRDJ1, with D unresolved. In germline, CDR1 is TSWWSYY, CDR2 QGS. The V end was cut by 1 base, the J end by 0 bases, with 15 bases between. The CDR3 is 17 amino acids. CDR3 in DNA: TGTGCTCTTGGGGAACCCCTCCGACGATTATACACCGATAAACTCATCTTT. Encoded protein: CALGEPLRRLYTDKLIF.

For this clone: One end of the junction fails to match germline, which may point to a read error. The rearrangement joins TRDV2 to TRDJ3, with 12 positions matching TRDD3. The V gene's germline CDR1 is GEAIGNYY and CDR2 EKD. This CDR3 is 21 amino acids long. CDR3 residues: CACDTVLGDTRSSWNTRQMFF. The CDR3 bases are TGTGCCTGTGACACCGTACTGGGGGATACCCGAAGCTCCTGGAACACCCGACAGATGTTTTTC.

This clone was observed a few times. TCRdb records a much larger clone's protein for this DNA, with a difference at residue 3 that likely arises from a read error; the protein given is the translation of the DNA. The chain combines TRDV2 with TRDJ1, with D possibly being TRDD2 (5 bases). V was pared by 9 bases and J by 0 bases, with 19 bases between. Germline V gives CDR1 GEAIGNYY, CDR2 EKD. The CDR3 spans 15 residues. CDR3 DNA: TGTGCCCGCTTCCCCTTGGTACGGGACACCGATAAACTCATCTTT. Its translation: CARFPLVRDTDKLIF.

The J gene is TRDJ1, the V gene TRDV1, with 10 nucleotides matching TRDD3. The CDR3 has 24 amino acids. Per germline, CDR1 TSWWSYY and CDR2 QGS. The J segment lost 0 bases and the V segment lost 4 bases, leaving 29 bases of the junction unmatched. The CDR3 nucleotides are TGTGCTCTTGGGGTCCCGAGCGCCGGTGCCTACGGTCTGGGGGATATTATGTACACCGATAAACTCATCTTT. Its protein product is CALGVPSAGAYGLGDIMYTDKLIF.

The chain is built from TRDV2 and TRDJ1; 10 bases match TRDD3. This CDR3 has 19 residues. The germline V gene has CDR1 GEAIGNYY and CDR2 EKD. V lost 0 bases and J lost 0; bases outside the gene matches: 12. As DNA, the CDR3 is TGTGCCTGTGACACCGTGGACCTGGGGGATAAAAAGTACACCGATAAACTCATCTTT. This codes for CACDTVDLGDKKYTDKLIF.

The chain links TRDV2 to TRDJ1; 7 nucleotides align to TRDD3. This CDR3 comprises 17 residues. The germline CDR1 and CDR2 sequences are GEAIGNYY and EKD. V dropped 3 bases and J dropped 9; count of bases not matched to a gene: 21. CDR3 in amino acids: CACDVLGRKPGKGELIF. CDR3 nucleotide sequence: TGTGCCTGTGACGTACTGGGGCGAAAGCCAGGTAAGGGAGAACTCATCTTT.

This clone ranks as hyperexpanded. Other DNA variants within this sample encode the same CDR3. The genes are TRDV2 and TRDJ3; 11 positions match TRDD3. Germline-derived CDR1 and CDR2 are GEAIGNYY and EKD. V lost 2 bases, J lost 0 bases, and 11 bases stayed unmatched. The CDR3 has 21 amino acids. CDR3 nucleotide sequence: TGTGCCTGTGACAAACTACTGGGGGATATTGACACCTCCTGGGACACCCGACAGATGTTTTTC. Protein: CACDKLLGDIDTSWDTRQMFF.

This clone is labeled medium-sized. The CDR3 bases are TGTGCCTGTGACCCCCTTCTAATGCAGGGGGATAGGGCGGGGGACAAGTACACCGATAAACTCATCTTT. Residues: CACDPLLMQGDRAGDKYTDKLIF. The chain employs TRDV2 and TRDJ1; 8 bases are a match to TRDD3. The CDR3 length is 23 residues. V lost 3 bases to trimming and J lost 0 bases; unmatched junction nucleotides: 29. The germline V gene encodes CDR1 GEAIGNYY and CDR2 EKD.

This clone was counted only a few times. The gene calls are TRDV2 and TRDJ1; TRDD3 is a possible D gene (5 bases). V lost 3 bases, J lost 2 bases, and 15 bases lay in between. Germline lookup yields CDR1 GEAIGNYY and CDR2 EKD. This CDR3 region has 15 residues. Here the CDR3 reads CACDALSRDTDKLIF. CDR3 nucleotides: TGTGCCTGTGACGCCCTCAGTAGGGATACCGATAAACTCATCTTT.

This chain links TRDV2 with TRDJ1; 11 nucleotides align to TRDD3. The V segment lost 3 bases and the J segment 2 bases; nucleotides outside the gene matches: 13. Germline V gene lookup returns CDR1 GEAIGNYY and CDR2 EKD. This CDR3 has 18 amino acids. The CDR3 is CACDPLLLGDRETDKLIF. Written as DNA, the CDR3 is TGTGCCTGTGACCCTCTTTTACTGGGGGATAGGGAAACCGATAAACTCATCTTT.

This clone was found once. The sample carries other DNA sequences with the same CDR3. V and J are TRDV2 and TRDJ1; TRDD3 aligns across 9 bases. With 0 bases clipped from V and 1 base from J, the junction kept 14 bases outside the gene matches. Germline assignment: CDR1 GEAIGNYY and CDR2 EKD. This CDR3 has 19 amino acids. The DNA of the CDR3 is TGTGCCTGTGACACCGTGGGCACTGGGGGAACCGGGGGCACCGATAAACTCATCTTT. Encoded protein: CACDTVGTGGTGGTDKLIF.